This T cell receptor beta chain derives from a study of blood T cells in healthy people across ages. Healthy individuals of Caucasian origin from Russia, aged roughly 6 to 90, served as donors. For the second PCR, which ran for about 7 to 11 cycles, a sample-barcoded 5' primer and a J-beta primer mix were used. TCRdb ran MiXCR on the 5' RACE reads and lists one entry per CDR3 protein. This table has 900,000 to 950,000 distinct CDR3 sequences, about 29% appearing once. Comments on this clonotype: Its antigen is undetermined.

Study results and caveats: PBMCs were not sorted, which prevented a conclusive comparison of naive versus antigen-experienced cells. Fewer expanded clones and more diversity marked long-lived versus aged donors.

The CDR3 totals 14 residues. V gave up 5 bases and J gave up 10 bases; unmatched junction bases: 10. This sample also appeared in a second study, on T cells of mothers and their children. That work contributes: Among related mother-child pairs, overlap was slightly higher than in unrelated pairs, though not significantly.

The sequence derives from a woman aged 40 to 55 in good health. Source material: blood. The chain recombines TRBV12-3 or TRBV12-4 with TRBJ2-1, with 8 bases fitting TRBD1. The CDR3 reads CASSPTTGVVEQFF. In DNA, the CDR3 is TGTGCCAGCAGTCCAACGACAGGGGTGGTGGAGCAGTTCTTC.